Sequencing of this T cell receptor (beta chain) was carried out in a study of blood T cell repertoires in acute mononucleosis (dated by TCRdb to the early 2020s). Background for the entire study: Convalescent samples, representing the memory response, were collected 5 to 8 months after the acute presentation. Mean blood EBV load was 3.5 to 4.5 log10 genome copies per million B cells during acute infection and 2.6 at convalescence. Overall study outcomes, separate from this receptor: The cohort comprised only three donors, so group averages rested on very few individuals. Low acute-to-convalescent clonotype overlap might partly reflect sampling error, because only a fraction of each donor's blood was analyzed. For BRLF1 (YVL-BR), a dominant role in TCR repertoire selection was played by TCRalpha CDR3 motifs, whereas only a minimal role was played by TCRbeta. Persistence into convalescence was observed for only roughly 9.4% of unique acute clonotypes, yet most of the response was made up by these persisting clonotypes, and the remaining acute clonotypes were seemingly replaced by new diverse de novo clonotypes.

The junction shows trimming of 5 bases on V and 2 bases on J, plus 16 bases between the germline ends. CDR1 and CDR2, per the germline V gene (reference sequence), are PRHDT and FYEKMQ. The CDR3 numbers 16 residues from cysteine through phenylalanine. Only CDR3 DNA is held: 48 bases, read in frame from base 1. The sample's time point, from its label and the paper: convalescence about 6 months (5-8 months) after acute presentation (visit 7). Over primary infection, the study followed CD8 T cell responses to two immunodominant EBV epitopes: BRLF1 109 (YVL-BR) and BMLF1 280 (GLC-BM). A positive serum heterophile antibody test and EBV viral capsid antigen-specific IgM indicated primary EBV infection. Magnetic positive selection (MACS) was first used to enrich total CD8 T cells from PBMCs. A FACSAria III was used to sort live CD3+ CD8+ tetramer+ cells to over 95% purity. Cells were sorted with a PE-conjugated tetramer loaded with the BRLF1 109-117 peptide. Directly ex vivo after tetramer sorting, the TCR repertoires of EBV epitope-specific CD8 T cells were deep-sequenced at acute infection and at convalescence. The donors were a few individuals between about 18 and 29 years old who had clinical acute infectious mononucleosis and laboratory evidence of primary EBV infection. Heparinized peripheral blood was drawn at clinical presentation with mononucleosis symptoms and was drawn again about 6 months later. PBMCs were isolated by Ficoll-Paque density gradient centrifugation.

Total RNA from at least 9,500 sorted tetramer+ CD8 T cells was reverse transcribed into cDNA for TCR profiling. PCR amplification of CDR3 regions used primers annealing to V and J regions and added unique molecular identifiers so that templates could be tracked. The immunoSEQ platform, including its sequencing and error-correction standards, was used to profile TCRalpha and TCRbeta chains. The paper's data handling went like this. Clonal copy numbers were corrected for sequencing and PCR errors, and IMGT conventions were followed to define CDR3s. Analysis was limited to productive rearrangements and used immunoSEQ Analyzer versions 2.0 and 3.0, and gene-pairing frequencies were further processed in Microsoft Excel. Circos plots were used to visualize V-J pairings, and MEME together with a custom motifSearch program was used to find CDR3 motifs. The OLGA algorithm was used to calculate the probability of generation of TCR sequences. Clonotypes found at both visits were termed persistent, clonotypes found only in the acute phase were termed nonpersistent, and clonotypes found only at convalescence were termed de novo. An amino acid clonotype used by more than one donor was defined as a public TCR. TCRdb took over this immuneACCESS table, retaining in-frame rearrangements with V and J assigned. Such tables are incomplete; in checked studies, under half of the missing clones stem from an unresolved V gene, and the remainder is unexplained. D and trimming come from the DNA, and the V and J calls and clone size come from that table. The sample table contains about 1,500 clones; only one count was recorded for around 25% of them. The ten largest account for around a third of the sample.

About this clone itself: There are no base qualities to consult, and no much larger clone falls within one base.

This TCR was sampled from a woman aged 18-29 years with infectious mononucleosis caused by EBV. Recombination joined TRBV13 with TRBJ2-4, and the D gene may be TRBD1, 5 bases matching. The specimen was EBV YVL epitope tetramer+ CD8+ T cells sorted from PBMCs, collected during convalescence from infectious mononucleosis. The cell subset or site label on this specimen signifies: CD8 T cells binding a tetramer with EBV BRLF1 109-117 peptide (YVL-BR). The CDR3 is CASSPLRWGSKNIQYF. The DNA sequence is TGTGCCAGCAGCCCTCTTCGATGGGGCTCCAAAAACATTCAGTACTTC.